The present T cell receptor beta chain was sequenced within a study of T cell responses to AZD1222 COVID-19 vaccine. As to this clone: The target antigen is unknown.

Some clones are missing from TCRdb's copy, which holds only in-frame ones; the method was immunoSEQ multiplex PCR. The data hold about 130,000 clones, with approximately 85% observed a single time. V gave up 3 bases and J gave up 4 bases, with 7 bases separating them. The CDR3 runs to 13 residues. Study-wide results and limits: Baseline testing showed seropositivity in only six AZD1222 recipients. Rises in breadth and depth of Spike-specific TCRs came after two AZD1222 doses.

The sample was peripheral blood, taken on day 0 of AZD1222 vaccination. V usage is TRBV12-3 or TRBV12-4 and J usage is TRBJ1-5; D ambiguous. This receptor was taken from an adult in good health. The CDR3 sequence: CASSLPANQPQHF. The CDR3 nucleotides read TGTGCCAGCAGTTTGCCGGCAAATCAGCCCCAGCATTTT.